These 2 T cell receptor beta chains share one sample of origin, sequenced in a study of shared clonotypes between healthy human individuals. Sequencing was performed with immunoSEQ multiplex PCR; in TCRdb, only in-frame clones are kept and a portion is missing. There are 450,000 to 700,000 clones in the sample; over 95% occur only once, and 0.11% lies in the top ten. Naive-designated CD8 cells lacked CD45RO, were positively enriched for CCR7, and omitted terminally differentiated effector memory CD45RA+ cells. Specimen: naive CD8+ T cells sorted from blood. The receptors come from a woman aged 25 to 39 in good health.

The rearrangement joins TRBV4-1 to TRBJ2-1; 12 nucleotides line up with TRBD2. V dropped 2 bases and J dropped 5; count of bases not matched to a gene: 10. The CDR3 sequence is 18 residues long. Germline CDR1 and CDR2: MGHRA and YSYEKL. The CDR3 is CASSQLAGGPSPNNEQFF. The CDR3 coding sequence is TGCGCCAGCAGCCAACTAGCGGGAGGGCCCTCGCCGAACAATGAGCAGTTCTTC.

The CDR3 DNA reads as TGCGCCAGCAGCCTTCGACAGGGCTCCTACGAGCAGTACTTC. It yields the protein CASSLRQGSYEQYF. This chain connects TRBV4-1 to TRBJ2-5, with 7 bases that match TRBD1. The end of the DNA fits TRBJ2-7 better, so the J call may be wrong. Per the germline V gene, CDR1 is MGHRA and CDR2 is YSYEKL. The CDR3 has 14 residues.